This TCR beta chain was documented in a study of regulatory T cells in long-lasting Graves disease. The time point here: persistent/refractory GD, antithyroid drugs over 5 years with positive TRAb. Making the TCR library involved RNA that had been extracted from PBMCs. Enrollment of patients was through an endocrinology department in Xi'an, China. Per the germline V gene, CDR1 is SGHAT and CDR2 is FQNNGV. This CDR3 comprises 15 residues. V trimming: 1 base; J trimming: 3 bases; junction bases outside the gene matches: 5. This clonotype was detected many times. Through Arm-PCR of CDR3 regions and iRepertoire HTBI primers, TCR beta libraries were built. TCRdb analysed the multiplex PCR reads with MiXCR anew, one entry per CDR3 protein. The sample includes 400,000 to 500,000 distinct CDR3 sequences, around 23% of them seen just once.

The TCR originated in a female donor with Graves disease. V gene TRBV11-2 combines with J gene TRBJ1-2; 7 nucleotides line up with TRBD1. The sequences come from peripheral blood mononuclear cells (PBMCs), collected when the disease was refractory, from a patient treated with antithyroid drugs. CDR3 coding DNA: TGTGCCAGCAGCTTAGTAGGGACAGACTACTATGGCTACACCTTC. Translating gives CASSLVGTDYYGYTF.